What follows describes a single T cell receptor beta chain. Trimming left V 4 bases short and J 0 bases short, with 6 bases between. The CDR3 spans 14 residues. Per germline, CDR1 MRHNA and CDR2 SNTAGT. This record belongs to a study of control samples from healthy donors and cancer patients. Sequencing used immunoSEQ multiplex PCR; TCRdb keeps in-frame clones, though not all of them. Here the sample spans over 15,000 clones, more than 70% being singletons. The V call is TRBV6-4, the J call TRBJ2-2; D call uncertain. The sample consisted of PBMCs. This clonotype originated in a woman in her 70s with colorectal cancer. The CDR3 DNA reads TGTGCCAGCAGTGTGGGCTCGAACACCGGGGAGCTGTTTTTT. Its protein is CASSVGSNTGELFF.